The clone carrying this T cell receptor beta chain was recorded once. Its antigen remains unidentified. The PCR was carried out with 60 Vbeta primers and 13 Jbeta primers. Sequencing used immunoSEQ multiplex PCR; TCRdb keeps in-frame clones, though not all of them. The sample holds some 99,000 clones, 76% seen once. This sample was taken from a study of cytomegalovirus exposure and HLA in healthy donors. General study results and limits: A prior analysis recorded that most TCR beta V segments were productive about 87% or about 30% of the time.

Looked up from germline, CDR1 is KGHSH and CDR2 is LQKENI. J gave up 3 bases and V 8 bases, and 13 bases lay outside the gene matches. The CDR3 runs 16 residues. Specimen: PBMCs. The clonotype comes from a woman between 50 and 59 years old in good health and CMV-seropositive. The J gene is TRBJ2-5, the V gene TRBV18; 9 bases match TRBD1. For the CDR3, the DNA is TGTGCCAGCCACCCGAGGACAGGGGAGGCGGAAGAGACCCAGTACTTC. It yields the protein CASHPRTGEAEETQYF.